The 5 T cell receptor beta chains given below trace back to one sample, sequenced in a study of blood T cell repertoires in COVID-19. The assay was immunoSEQ multiplex PCR, and TCRdb's table has in-frame clones only and misses some. This table holds about 190,000 clones, about 88% found once. Sequenced material: peripheral blood. All receptors derive from a woman aged 25 to 39 with active or convalescent COVID-19.

The chain uses TRBV28 and TRBJ1-1; D may be TRBD1 (5 bases). The CDR3 runs 12 residues. Germline lookup yields CDR1 MDHEN and CDR2 SYDVKM. The ends were cut back, 10 bases at V and 4 bases at J, with 13 bases in the middle. As DNA, the CDR3 is TGTGCCACCGGGGGGGGGAGCACTGAAGCTTTCTTT. Translated, it gives CATGGGSTEAFF.

The chain is built from TRBV18 and TRBJ2-1, with 7 bases identical to TRBD2. CDR1 is KGHSH and CDR2 is LQKENI in the germline V gene. This CDR3 region has 15 residues. V gave up 1 base and J gave up 4 bases; unmatched junction bases: 4. CDR3 residues: CASSPQAGLYNEQFF. The CDR3 coding sequence is TGTGCCAGCTCACCACAAGCGGGGCTTTACAATGAGCAGTTCTTC.

The rearrangement joins TRBV6-5 to TRBJ1-2, with 8 nucleotides matching TRBD1. Per the germline V gene, CDR1 is MNHEY and CDR2 is SVGAGI. The CDR3 is 15 residues long. J gave up 8 bases and V 6 bases, and 14 bases lay outside the gene matches. The CDR3 coding sequence is TGTGCCAGCAGCCGAGGGCTCCCAGGGGGCTACGGCTACACCTTC. It encodes CASSRGLPGGYGYTF.

The chain recombines TRBV12-5 with TRBJ2-1, with 8 nucleotides matching TRBD2. The germline V gene encodes CDR1 LGHNT and CDR2 FRNRAP. The V segment lost 10 bases and the J segment 5 bases; nucleotides outside the gene matches: 10. The CDR3 is 14 residues long. CDR3 region: CATKGPSGHNEQFF. CDR3 coding DNA: TGTGCTACCAAAGGTCCTAGCGGGCACAATGAGCAGTTCTTC.

The chain carries TRBV11-3 and TRBJ1-5, with TRBD1 matching 10 bases. Germline loops: CDR1 SGHNT, CDR2 YENEEA. V was clipped by 1 base and J by 6 bases; unmatched bases: 0. This CDR3 region has 14 residues. CDR3 sequence (DNA): TGTGCCAGCAGCTTAGGGACAGGGGGTCAGCCCCAGCATTTT. Amino acids: CASSLGTGGQPQHF.